The 11 T cell receptor beta chains below were found in one sample sequenced in a study of blood T cell repertoires in COVID-19. The table came from immunoSEQ multiplex PCR; TCRdb's copy has only in-frame clones and leaves some out. The table shows 110,000 to 150,000 clones, with under 90% occurring only once. The sequenced sample was peripheral blood. Source of these receptors: a man in his sixties or seventies who had recovered from COVID-19.

Only one count was recorded for this clone. This rearrangement joins TRBV5-1 to TRBJ1-2, with D possibly TRBD1 on 6 matching bases. The CDR3 is made up of 14 amino acids. The germline V gene encodes CDR1 SGHRS and CDR2 YFSETQ. V dropped 0 bases and J dropped 3 bases, with 9 bases sitting between them. CDR3 loop: CASSLGAGDYGYTF. As DNA, the CDR3 is TGCGCCAGCAGCTTGGGAGCAGGGGACTATGGCTACACCTTC. Drawing the rest from reference TRBV5-1 and TRBJ1-2, the complete variable domain is KAGVTQTPRYLIKTRGQQVTLSCSPISGHRSVSWYQQTPGQGLQFLFEYFSETQRNKGNFPGRFSGRQFSNSRSEMNVSTLELGDSALYLCASSLGAGDYGYTFGSGTRLTVV.

The V and J genes are TRBV5-4 and TRBJ2-3, with 9 bases fitting TRBD2. CDR1 and CDR2 (germline): SGHNT, YYREEE (reference sequence). V dropped 2 bases and J dropped 5; count of bases not matched to a gene: 9. This CDR3 is 16 amino acids long. The CDR3 loop is CASSLFSSGTGDTQYF. CDR3 in DNA: TGTGCCAGCAGCTTATTTTCTAGCGGGACGGGAGATACGCAGTATTTT.

The V and J genes are TRBV5-1 and TRBJ1-4; TRBD1 matches 8 bases. The J segment lost 5 bases and the V segment lost 5 bases, leaving 2 bases of the junction unmatched. Germline V gives CDR1 SGHRS, CDR2 YFSETQ. This CDR3 comprises 13 residues. The CDR3 is CASSSGGNEKLFF. The CDR3 bases are TGCGCCAGCAGTTCAGGGGGCAATGAAAAACTGTTTTTT.

The chain recombines TRBV5-1 with TRBJ2-5; possibly TRBD1 for D (6 bases). The CDR3 runs to 13 residues. Germline V gene sequence: CDR1 SGHRS, CDR2 YFSETQ. Trimming took 7 bases from V and 2 from J, leaving 12 bases between them. The CDR3 bases are TGCGCCAGCGGGGGACAAAGACAAGAGACCCAGTACTTC. Its protein product is CASGGQRQETQYF.

With regard to this clone: Other DNA sequences in this specimen translate into the identical CDR3. This rearrangement joins TRBV9 to TRBJ2-1; 7 bases map to TRBD2. Germline CDR1 reads SGDLS; CDR2 reads YYNGEE. CDR3 length: 15 amino acids. Trimming removed 4 bases from V and 0 bases from J; junction bases left unmatched: 4. CDR3: CASSSSGSSYNEQFF. CDR3 coding DNA: TGTGCCAGCAGCTCTAGCGGCAGCTCCTACAATGAGCAGTTCTTC.

This rearrangement joins TRBV4-1 to TRBJ1-5, with D unresolved. Germline CDR1 is MGHRA and CDR2 is YSYEKL. The V and J ends lost 4 bases and 0 bases respectively, with 10 bases between them. This CDR3 has 15 amino acids. The CDR3 DNA sequence: TGCGCCAGCAGCCTCCAGACACTTAGCAATCAGCCCCAGCATTTT. Amino acids: CASSLQTLSNQPQHF.

The chain carries TRBV15 and TRBJ2-5; 7 bases agree with TRBD1. Germline-derived CDR1 and CDR2 are LNHNV and YYDKDF (reference sequence). The CDR3 is 15 residues long. V was clipped by 0 bases and J by 5 bases; unmatched bases: 6. The CDR3 loop reads CATSRDDRAWETQYF. The CDR3, as DNA: TGTGCCACCAGCAGAGATGACAGGGCTTGGGAGACCCAGTACTTC.

The chain employs TRBV6-5 and TRBJ2-5, with TRBD2 matching 8 bases. Germline V gene lookup returns CDR1 MNHEY and CDR2 SVGAGI. V lost 4 bases and J lost 6; bases outside the gene matches: 13. The CDR3 consists of 16 residues. Here the CDR3 DNA reads TGTGCCAGCAGTTCCCCCTTGGGACTAGGGGCTCAGACCCAGTACTTC. Translating gives CASSSPLGLGAQTQYF.

This rearrangement joins TRBV11-2 to TRBJ2-7; D may be TRBD1 (7 bases). Trimming took 1 base from V and 3 from J, leaving 10 bases between them. Germline V gene sequence: CDR1 SGHAT, CDR2 FQNNGV. This CDR3 is built from 14 residues. The CDR3 DNA reads TGTGCCAGCAGCTTAGTGCAGGGGGGCTACGAGCAGTACTTC. Residues: CASSLVQGGYEQYF. Using reference TRBV11-2 and TRBJ2-7 for the parts outside the CDR3, the full variable domain is EAGVAQSPRYKIIEKRQSVAFWCNPISGHATLYWYQQILGQGPKLLIQFQNNGVVDDSQLPKDRFSAERLKGVDSTLKIQPAKLEDSAVYLCASSLVQGGYEQYFGPGTRLTVT.

This clone has a single count. J is TRBJ2-2 and V is TRBV3-1 (or the pseudogene TRBV3-2); TRBD2 is a possible D gene (6 bases). CDR1 and CDR2 from the germline V gene are LGHDT and YNNKEL (reference sequence). V was trimmed by 4 bases and J by 4 bases, leaving 16 bases between them. The CDR3 runs 16 residues. This CDR3 is CASSRSRLGSTGELFF. CDR3 coding DNA: TGTGCCAGCAGCCGTTCGCGACTAGGGAGCACCGGGGAGCTGTTTTTT.

This chain joins TRBV29-1 and TRBJ2-3, with D possibly being TRBD2 (6 bases). The CDR3 is made up of 13 amino acids. Trimming removed 6 bases at V and 0 bases at J, with 10 bases between. Germline CDR1 and CDR2: SQVTM and ANQGSEA. CDR3 coding DNA: TGCAGCGTCGTAAGCGGGAGCACAGATACGCAGTATTTT. This sequence encodes CSVVSGSTDTQYF.